The 4 T cell receptor beta chains below were found in one sample sequenced in a study of cytomegalovirus exposure and HLA in healthy donors (dated by TCRdb to about 2017). Library generation was performed with the immunoSEQ multiplex PCR assay. For the multiplex PCR, a mixture combining 60 forward primers for TCR Vbeta segments and 13 reverse primers for TCR Jbeta segments was used. TCRdb provides this immuneACCESS table in a form limited to in-frame rearrangements. Some clones are lacking; in checked studies, under half of them reflect an unresolved V gene, and why the rest are absent is not known. This sample lists 310,000 or so clones; 80% to 90% were detected once. About 2% of the sample lies in the top ten. The sequenced sample was PBMCs. These receptors originate from a woman younger than 30 in good health and CMV-seronegative.

In regard to this clone: Mismatch with germline at one junction end may stem from a read error. The CDR3 DNA follows: TGTTCCAGCTCTGGACAGGGGAACACTGAAGCTTTCTTT. Translated: CSSSGQGNTEAFF. The rearrangement links TRBV7-9 to TRBJ1-1, with TRBD1 matching over 8 bases. The CDR3 is made up of 13 amino acids. CDR1 is SEHNR and CDR2 is FQNEAQ in the germline V gene (reference sequence).

This clone was observed a handful of times. This sequence joins TRBV15 and TRBJ2-1, with TRBD2 matching over 8 bases. Trimming took 3 bases from V and 5 from J; bases not matched to a gene: 6. There are 15 residues in the CDR3. Germline CDR1 reads LNHNV; CDR2 reads YYDKDF (reference sequence). The CDR3 sequence: CATSRGRGGNNEQFF. The CDR3 DNA reads TGTGCCACCAGCAGGGGTCGGGGGGGAAACAATGAGCAGTTCTTC.

The genes are TRBV5-4 and TRBJ2-1; 11 nucleotides align to TRBD1. The CDR3 runs 15 residues. Germline V CDR1 and CDR2: SGHNT, YYREEE (reference sequence). V trimming: 2 bases; J trimming: 7 bases; junction bases outside the gene matches: 5. CDR3 in amino acids: CASSFLRDRGNEQFF. In DNA, the CDR3 is TGTGCCAGCAGCTTTTTACGGGACAGGGGGAATGAGCAGTTCTTC.

The chain links TRBV29-1 to TRBJ2-5; 12 nucleotides align to TRBD2. The CDR3 sequence is 16 residues long. The V gene end was trimmed by 0 bases and the J gene end by 6 bases; junction bases not matched to a gene: 8. Germline loops: CDR1 SQVTM, CDR2 ANQGSEA. Written as DNA, the CDR3 is TGCAGCGTTGAAGACCCGACTAGCGGGGGTCGTCAGACCCAGTACTTC. Translated, it gives CSVEDPTSGGRQTQYF.